Each of the 8 T cell receptor beta chains below was sequenced from the same sample in a study of shared clonotypes between healthy human individuals. TCRdb keeps only in-frame clones here, not all; method: immunoSEQ multiplex PCR. The profile shows roughly 2,500,000 clones, 93% of them singletons. The sequencing sample was made of naive CD4+ T cells from PBMCs. As to subset: CD45RA+ positively selected. These receptors originate from a man aged 18-30 years in good health. Some clones in this sample may be carry-over from other donors' samples.

Concerning this clone itself: In the same sample, other DNA sequences code for this CDR3. The chain carries TRBV6-6 and TRBJ1-5; D is undetermined. Trimming removed 4 bases at V and 2 bases at J, with 3 bases between. The CDR3 covers 12 residues. Germline V CDR1 and CDR2: MNHNY, SVGAGI (reference sequence). CDR3 residues: CASSWGNQPQHF. Here the CDR3 DNA reads TGTGCCAGCAGTTGGGGCAATCAGCCCCAGCATTTT.

This clone was picked up one time. V is TRBV5-6 and J is TRBJ2-7; TRBD1 agrees at 7 bases. Germline trimming cut 3 bases from V and 2 bases from J; bases unmatched to any gene: 8. The CDR3 is made up of 15 amino acids. The germline V gene encodes CDR1 SGHDT and CDR2 YYEEEE. CDR3: CASSSRDSLAYEQYF. The CDR3, as DNA: TGTGCCAGCAGCTCCCGGGACAGCCTCGCCTACGAGCAGTACTTC.

The chain joins TRBV5-8 to TRBJ2-1, with 11 bases fitting TRBD2. This CDR3 spans 17 amino acids. From germline, CDR1 is SGHTS and CDR2 YDEGEE. V shed 0 bases, J shed 2 bases, and the junction held 4 bases outside the gene matches. In nucleotides, the CDR3 is TGTGCCAGCAGCTTGGCCCTAGCGGGAGGCGCCTACAATGAGCAGTTCTTC. Translated: CASSLALAGGAYNEQFF.

The rearrangement links TRBV30 to TRBJ1-2; D perhaps matches TRBD1 (5 bases). V was cut by 0 bases and J by 7 bases, with 12 bases left in between. CDR3 length equals 13 residues. Per germline, CDR1 GTSNPN and CDR2 SVGIG (reference sequence). The CDR3 DNA reads TGTGCCTGGAGTGTAGGGTCAGGGCTTGGCTACACCTTC. It translates to CAWSVGSGLGYTF. The whole variable domain, remainder taken from reference TRBV30 and TRBJ1-2, is SQTIHQWPATLVQPVGSPLSLECTVEGTSNPNLYWYRQAAGRGLQLLFYSVGIGQISSEVPQNLSASRPQDRQFILSSKKLLLSDSGFYLCAWSVGSGLGYTFGSGTRLTVV.

This rearrangement joins TRBV10-3 to TRBJ2-1; 11 bases match TRBD2. Germline values: CDR1 ENHRY, CDR2 SYGVKD. The CDR3 sequence is 16 residues long. Trimming removed 4 bases from V and 4 bases from J; junction bases left unmatched: 6. The CDR3 DNA follows: TGTGCCATCAGTGGGCGGGGACTAGCGGAATACAATGAGCAGTTCTTC. Translated: CAISGRGLAEYNEQFF.

The chain employs TRBV28 and TRBJ2-1; TRBD2 is a possible D gene (6 bases). This CDR3 spans 15 amino acids. Germline V lookup: CDR1 MDHEN, CDR2 SYDVKM. Trimming shortened V by 3 bases and J by 10 bases, and 19 bases separated the two germline ends. CDR3 in DNA: TGTGCCAGCAGTTTTCGGCTAATCTCGGGGAGGGAGCAGTTCTTC. Residues: CASSFRLISGREQFF.

This chain joins TRBV27 and TRBJ2-1; 9 bases are shared with TRBD1. Trimming removed 3 bases from V and 6 bases from J; junction bases left unmatched: 3. The CDR3 is 14 amino acids. CDR1 MNHEY and CDR2 SMNVEV come from the germline V gene (reference sequence). CDR3 sequence: CASSFGTGRNEQFF. The CDR3 region has the DNA TGTGCCAGCAGTTTCGGGACAGGGCGCAATGAGCAGTTCTTC.

The rearrangement links TRBV5-1 to TRBJ2-1, with a possible D match to TRBD2 (6 bases). This CDR3 has 13 residues. With 4 bases removed from V and 7 bases from J, the gap between germline ends came to 12 bases. Germline CDR1 is SGHRS and CDR2 is YFSETQ. This CDR3 is CASSRFSGNEQFF. The CDR3 DNA is TGCGCCAGCAGCAGATTTAGCGGTAATGAGCAGTTCTTC. The full variable domain, completed using reference TRBV5-1 and TRBJ2-1, is KAGVTQTPRYLIKTRGQQVTLSCSPISGHRSVSWYQQTPGQGLQFLFEYFSETQRNKGNFPGRFSGRQFSNSRSEMNVSTLELGDSALYLCASSRFSGNEQFFGPGTRLTVL.